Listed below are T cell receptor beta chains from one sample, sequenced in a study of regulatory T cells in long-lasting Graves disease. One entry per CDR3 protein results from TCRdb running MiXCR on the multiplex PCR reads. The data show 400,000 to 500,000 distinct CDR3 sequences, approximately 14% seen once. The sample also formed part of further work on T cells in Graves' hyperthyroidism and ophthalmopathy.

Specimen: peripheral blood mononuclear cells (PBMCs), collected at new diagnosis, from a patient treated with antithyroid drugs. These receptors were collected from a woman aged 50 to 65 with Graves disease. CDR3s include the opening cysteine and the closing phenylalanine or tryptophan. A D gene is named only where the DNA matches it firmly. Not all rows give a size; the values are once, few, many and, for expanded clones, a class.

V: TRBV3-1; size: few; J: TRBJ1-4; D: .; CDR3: CASSSATNEKLFF; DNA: TGTGCCAGCAGTTCGGCAACTAATGAAAAACTGTTTTTT
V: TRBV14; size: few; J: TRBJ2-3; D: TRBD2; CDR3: CASSQWLAGVTDTQYF; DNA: TGTGCCAGCAGCCAATGGCTAGCGGGCGTCACAGATACGCAGTATTTT
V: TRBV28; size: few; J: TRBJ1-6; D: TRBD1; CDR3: CASNPRGQGYNSPLHF; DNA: TGTGCCAGCAATCCCAGGGGACAGGGATATAATTCACCCCTCCACTTT
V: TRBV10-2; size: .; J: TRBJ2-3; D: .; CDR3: CASRPGRLDTQYF; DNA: TGCGCCAGTCGCCCTGGGAGATTAGATACGCAGTATTTT
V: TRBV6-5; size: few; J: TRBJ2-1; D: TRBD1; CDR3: CASSYSFGQGKNEQFF; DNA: TGTGCCAGCAGTTACAGTTTCGGACAGGGGAAAAATGAGCAGTTCTTC
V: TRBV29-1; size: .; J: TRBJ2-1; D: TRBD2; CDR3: CSVEGISGRGNEQFF; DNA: TGCAGCGTTGAAGGAATTAGCGGGAGAGGTAATGAGCAGTTCTTC
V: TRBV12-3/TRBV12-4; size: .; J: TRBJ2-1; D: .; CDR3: CASSPGTLAYNEQFF; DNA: TGTGCCAGCAGCCCCGGGACTCTCGCGTACAATGAGCAGTTCTTC
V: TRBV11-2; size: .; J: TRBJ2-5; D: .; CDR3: CASSLQVVETQYF; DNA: TGTGCCAGCAGCTTACAAGTCGTAGAGACCCAGTACTTC
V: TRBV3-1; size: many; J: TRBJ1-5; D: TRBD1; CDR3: CASSQGTGLRPQHF; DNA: TGTGCCAGCAGCCAAGGGACAGGTTTGAGGCCCCAGCATTTT
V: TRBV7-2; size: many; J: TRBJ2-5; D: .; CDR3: CASSSGPQETQYF; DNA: TGTGCCAGCAGCTCAGGGCCCCAAGAGACCCAGTACTTC
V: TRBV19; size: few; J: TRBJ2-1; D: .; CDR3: CASSIMASTGNEQFF; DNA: TGTGCCAGTAGTATTATGGCTTCAACCGGCAATGAGCAGTTCTTC
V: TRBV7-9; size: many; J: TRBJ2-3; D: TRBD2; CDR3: CASSLTPAGVGTDTQYF; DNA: TGTGCCAGCAGCTTAACCCCAGCGGGAGTGGGCACAGATACGCAGTATTTT
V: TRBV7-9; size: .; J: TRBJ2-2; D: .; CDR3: CASDGTGELFF; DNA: TGTGCCAGCGATGGCACCGGGGAGCTGTTTTTT
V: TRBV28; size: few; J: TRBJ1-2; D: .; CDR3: CASSAPLIGQAGGGYTF; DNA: TGTGCCAGCAGTGCCCCCTTAATAGGACAAGCGGGAGGGGGCTACACCTTC
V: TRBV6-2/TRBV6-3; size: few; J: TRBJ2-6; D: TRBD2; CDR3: CASSVDGEGGANVLTF; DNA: TGTGCCAGCAGTGTGGATGGGGAGGGGGGGGCCAACGTCCTGACTTTC
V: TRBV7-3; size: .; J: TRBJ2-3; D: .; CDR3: CASSLLGVSSDTDTQYF; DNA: TGTGCCAGCAGCTTATTGGGGGTTAGTAGCGACACAGATACGCAGTATTTT
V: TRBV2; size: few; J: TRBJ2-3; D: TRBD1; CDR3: CASSVRGYSDTQYF; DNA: TGTGCCAGCAGTGTCAGGGGGTATTCAGATACGCAGTATTTT
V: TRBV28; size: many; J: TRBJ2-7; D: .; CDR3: CASSRRVTYEQYF; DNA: TGTGCCAGCAGTAGGAGGGTTACCTACGAGCAGTACTTC
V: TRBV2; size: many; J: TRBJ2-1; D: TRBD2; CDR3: CASNPTSGRAYNEQFF; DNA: TGTGCCAGCAATCCGACTAGCGGGAGGGCCTACAATGAGCAGTTCTTC
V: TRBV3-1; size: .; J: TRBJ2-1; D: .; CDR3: CASSQDHGEVGF; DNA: TGTGCCAGCAGCCAAGATCACGGGGAGGTGGGGTTC
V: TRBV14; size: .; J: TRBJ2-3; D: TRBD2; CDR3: CASSFRLADTDTQYF; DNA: TGTGCCAGCAGCTTCCGACTAGCGGACACAGATACGCAGTATTTT
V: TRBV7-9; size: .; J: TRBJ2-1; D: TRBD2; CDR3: CASSPPVRGRPNEQFF; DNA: TGTGCCAGCAGCCCCCCGGTCCGCGGGAGGCCGAATGAGCAGTTCTTC
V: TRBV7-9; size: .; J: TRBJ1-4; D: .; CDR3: CASSEPGQKGEKLFF; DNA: TGTGCCAGCAGCGAACCGGGCCAGAAGGGAGAAAAACTGTTTTTT
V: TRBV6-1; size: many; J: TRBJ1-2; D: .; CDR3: CASTKGQGGGYTF; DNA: TGTGCCAGCACCAAGGGGCAGGGAGGTGGCTACACCTTC
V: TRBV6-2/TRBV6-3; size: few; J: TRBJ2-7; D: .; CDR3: CASKGDSYEQYF; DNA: TGTGCCAGCAAGGGAGATTCCTACGAGCAGTACTTC
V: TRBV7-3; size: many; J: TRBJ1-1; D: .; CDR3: CASSLIAGSNTEAFF; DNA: TGTGCCAGCAGCTTAATAGCAGGGAGCAACACTGAAGCTTTCTTT
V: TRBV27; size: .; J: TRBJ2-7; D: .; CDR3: CASSLSARLRGGPTYEQYF; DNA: TGTGCCAGCAGTTTATCAGCCCGCTTGAGGGGGGGTCCTACCTACGAGCAGTACTTC
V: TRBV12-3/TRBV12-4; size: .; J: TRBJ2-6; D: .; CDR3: CASSSPTSSGANVLTF; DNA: TGTGCCAGCAGTTCCCCTACCAGCTCTGGGGCCAACGTCCTGACTTTC
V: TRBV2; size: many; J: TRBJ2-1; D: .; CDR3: CASSEGFEAGEQFF; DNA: TGTGCCAGCAGTGAGGGATTCGAGGCGGGTGAGCAGTTCTTC
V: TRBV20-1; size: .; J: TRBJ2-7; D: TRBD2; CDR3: CSVGLAGEQYF; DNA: TGCAGTGTCGGACTAGCGGGCGAGCAGTACTTC
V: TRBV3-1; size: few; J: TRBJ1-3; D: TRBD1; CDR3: CASRGTTGGRHTIYF; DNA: TGTGCCAGCAGGGGTACTACAGGGGGTCGACACACCATATATTTT
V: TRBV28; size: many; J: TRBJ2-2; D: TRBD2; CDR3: CASSFPAGGTGELFF; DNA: TGTGCCAGCAGTTTCCCAGCGGGGGGCACCGGGGAGCTGTTTTTT
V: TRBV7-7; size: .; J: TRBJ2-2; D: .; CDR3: CASSLVSNTGELFF; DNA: TGTGCCAGCAGCTTAGTTTCGAACACCGGGGAGCTGTTTTTT
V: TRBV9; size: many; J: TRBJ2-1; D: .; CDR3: CASSVPQGTNNEQFF; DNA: TGTGCCAGCAGCGTCCCCCAGGGAACCAACAATGAGCAGTTCTTC
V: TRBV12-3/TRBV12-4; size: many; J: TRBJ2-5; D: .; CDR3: CASSFVAEGETQYF; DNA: TGTGCCAGCAGTTTTGTGGCAGAGGGGGAGACCCAGTACTTC
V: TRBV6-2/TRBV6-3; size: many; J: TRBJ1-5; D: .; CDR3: CASSVSQLNQPQHF; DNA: TGTGCCAGCAGTGTGTCACAGCTCAATCAGCCCCAGCATTTT
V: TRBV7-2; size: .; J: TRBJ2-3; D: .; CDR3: CASSWAGTSNTDTQYF; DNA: TGTGCCAGCAGCTGGGCCGGGACGTCCAACACAGATACGCAGTATTTT
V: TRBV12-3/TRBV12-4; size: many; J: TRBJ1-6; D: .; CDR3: CASSFPNSPLHF; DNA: TGTGCCAGCAGTTTTCCAAATTCACCCCTCCACTTT
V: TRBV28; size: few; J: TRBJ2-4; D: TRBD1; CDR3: CASRVSGTGGNIQYF; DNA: TGTGCCAGCAGAGTTTCCGGGACAGGGGGAAACATTCAGTACTTC
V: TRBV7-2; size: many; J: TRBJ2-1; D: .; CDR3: CASSLAPVNEQFF; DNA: TGTGCCAGCAGCTTAGCGCCGGTCAATGAGCAGTTCTTC
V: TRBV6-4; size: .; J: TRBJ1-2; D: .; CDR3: CASSDSWRGGGYTF; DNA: TGTGCCAGCAGTGACTCCTGGAGGGGTGGTGGCTACACCTTC
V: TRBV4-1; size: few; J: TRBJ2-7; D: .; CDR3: CASSQLVSSYEQYF; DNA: TGCGCCAGCAGCCAATTGGTCAGCTCCTACGAGCAGTACTTC
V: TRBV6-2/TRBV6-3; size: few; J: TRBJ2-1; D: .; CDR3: CASSLSPPTSPLYNEQFF; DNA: TGTGCCAGCAGTTTAAGCCCCCCTACTAGTCCCCTTTACAATGAGCAGTTCTTC
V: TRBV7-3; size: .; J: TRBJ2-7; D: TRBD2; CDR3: CASSLTASGRNEQYF; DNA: TGTGCCAGCAGCTTAACGGCTAGCGGGAGAAACGAGCAGTACTTC
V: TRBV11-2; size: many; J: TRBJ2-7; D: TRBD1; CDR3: CASSTDRGRAYEQYF; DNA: TGTGCCAGCAGCACCGACAGGGGGCGCGCCTACGAGCAGTACTTC
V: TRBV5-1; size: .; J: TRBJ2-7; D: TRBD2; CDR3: CASSPASAGVNEQYF; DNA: TGCGCCAGCAGCCCAGCGTCAGCGGGAGTCAATGAGCAGTACTTC
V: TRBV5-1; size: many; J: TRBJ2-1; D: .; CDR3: CASRTVGSPVNEQFF; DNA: TGCGCCAGCAGAACCGTCGGGAGTCCCGTGAATGAGCAGTTCTTC
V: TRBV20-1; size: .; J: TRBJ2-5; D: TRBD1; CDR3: CSAPTGQGAWQTQYF; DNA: TGCAGTGCACCCACGGGACAGGGGGCTTGGCAGACCCAGTACTTC